This T cell receptor beta chain was captured in a study of cytomegalovirus exposure and HLA in healthy donors. Study-level results: Several top significant clusters appeared, in a later analysis, to be linked to common viral pathogens. Roughly even sequencing depth across donors was the assumption behind the presence/absence analyses. Some V segments, including TRBV6-2 and TRBV6-3, were excluded as indistinguishable. There were under 200 TCR beta chains listed as cytomegalovirus-associated.

60 Vbeta and 13 Jbeta primers were used in PCR. Sequencing was performed with immunoSEQ multiplex PCR; in TCRdb, only in-frame clones are kept and a portion is missing. The sample lists 150,000 to 200,000 clones; 84% were seen once. Losses at the gene ends were 5 bases for V and 1 base for J; bases not matched to a gene: 7. This CDR3 region has 15 residues. The V gene's germline CDR1 is MNHEY and CDR2 SVGAGI. About this clone: Its cognate antigen is unknown.

This receptor was taken from a girl under 18 in good health and CMV-seropositive. The chain couples TRBV6-5 to TRBJ1-1; 7 bases match TRBD1. The sample taken for sequencing was PBMCs. This CDR3 reads CASSITTGTNTEAFF. Here the CDR3 DNA reads TGTGCCAGCAGTATAACGACAGGGACGAACACTGAAGCTTTCTTT.